The clone carrying this TCR beta chain was detected only a few times. Its antigen is not known. These data are taken from a study of CD8 T cells in ankylosing spondylitis. Whole-study results and caveats: Within matched ankylosing spondylitis synovial fluid, disease-linked clones were reportedly significantly enriched.

TCRdb ran MiXCR on the 5' RACE reads and lists one entry per CDR3 protein. Of some 130,000 distinct CDR3 sequences listed, roughly an eighth were seen once; the top ten hold 2.5% to 3%. Sequenced: blood, either unsorted or a sorted T cell fraction (not recorded which). The sequence was collected from a female donor with ankylosing spondylitis or in good health (not recorded which).

The CDR3 spells CASSFLGGTYNEQFF. The CDR3 DNA follows: TGTGCCAGCAGCTTTCTCGGAGGGACCTACAATGAGCAGTTCTTC. The V gene is TRBV7-9, the J gene TRBJ2-1; D may be TRBD2 (6 bases). The V end lost 3 bases, the J end lost 2 bases, and 11 bases lay between the germline ends. This CDR3 comprises 15 residues. Per the germline V gene, CDR1 is SEHNR and CDR2 is FQNEAQ (reference sequence).